The entry below gives a single T cell receptor beta chain sequence along with its context. These data come from a study of OX40 agonist ivuxolimab in advanced cancers. At baseline, cycle 4 day 1, and cycle 7 day 1, blood was sampled. V lost 4 bases, J lost 0 bases, and 10 bases lay in between. Germline V gene sequence: CDR1 SGHRS, CDR2 YFSETQ. The CDR3 extends over 14 amino acids. Measured with immunoSEQ multiplex PCR; TCRdb has only the in-frame clones, and not every one. The sample contains around 71,000 clones, around 86% of which appear only once. The V gene is TRBV5-1, the J gene TRBJ1-2; D unclear. The specimen comprised CD4+ or CD8+ T cells sorted from blood, sampled in a trial of the OX40 agonist ivuxolimab. The sequence derives from an adult with an advanced solid tumor such as melanoma, head and neck, liver or kidney cancer. CDR3 region: CASSAARSNYGYTF. The CDR3, as DNA: TGCGCCAGCAGCGCTGCCCGCTCTAACTATGGCTACACCTTC.